Given below is one T cell receptor (beta chain) in context. Its antigen remains unidentified. Per-nucleotide qualities are absent, and no much larger clonotype sits a single base away. This entry belongs to a study of T cell responses to AZD1222 COVID-19 vaccine (TCRdb year 2021). At the level of the whole study: TCR sequencing covered fewer than 250 trial participants: 200 to 210 given two doses of AZD1222 and approximately 25 given two doses of MenACWY control vaccine. Trial participants were enrolled by age into subgroups of 18-55, 56-69 and 70-plus years, and about 150, 27 and 61 TCR-sequenced participants, respectively, were included in these subgroups. Study-level results and caveats: After two AZD1222 doses, spike-specific TCR breadth and depth were significantly higher than at day 0 and than in MenACWY recipients. Because no samples from the day 14 peak response were available, repertoires could be characterized only after the peak T cell response. Conclusions about previously exposed vaccinees are limited, since just a handful of AZD1222 recipients were seropositive for SARS-CoV-2 at baseline. The 56-69-year group was small, and its depth increase did not reach significance, likely because of low power. Participants were mostly white British and included more females than males, and it was suggested by the authors that clonal diversity may have been underestimated. The vaccine-associated CD4 TCRs covered the entire spike protein, and the dominant responses fell in regions 160-218 and 743-854. Nearly half of unique spike-specific TCRs reportedly recognized epitopes outside regions mutated in the B.1.351 and B.1.1.7 variants.

From a lookup of the germline V gene, CDR1 and CDR2 are SGHVS and FQNEAQ. V is cut by 5 bases and J by 0 bases, and the space between the germline ends is 11 bases. Reading from cysteine to phenylalanine, the CDR3 counts 16 amino acids. Left in the record is the CDR3 DNA by itself, 48 bases read in frame from the first base. The time point label here, explained by the study, means: baseline before first vaccination. Explained via the paper, the treatment or condition label denotes: meningococcal conjugate vaccine given as trial control. The vaccinee samples were drawn from two UK trials, COV001 and COV002, one of which was a single-blind randomized controlled phase 2/3 trial testing AZD1222 (ChAdOx1 nCoV-19) in healthy adults. For TCRbeta chain sequencing, PBMC samples were collected from trial participants at day 0 and at day 28 after the second dose. The CDR3 regions of human TCRbeta chains were analyzed by immunosequencing. Per the source publication's procedure: Repertoire TCRs were matched against a reference library of SARS-CoV-2-specific TCRs generated with the MIRA antigen-specificity platform. Breadth meant the fraction of unique TCRs that were SARS-CoV-2-associated, whereas depth meant the fraction of total T cells that were SARS-CoV-2-associated. Each spike-specific TCR was assigned to its reactive spike region and to a CD4 or CD8 class using the MIRA data. Log10-transformed breadth and depth values were compared by one-way ANOVA with Sidak's multiple comparisons tests. Held by TCRdb, this immuneACCESS table contains in-frame sequences only and omits some clones. Under half of the omission traces to an unresolved V gene where checked; the cause of the rest is unknown. The V and J calls and clone size come from that table; D and trimming were worked out from the DNA. This sample is represented by 60,000 to 100,000 clones; about 90% of them were singletons. Approximately 6.6% of the sample goes to the ten largest clones.

The sample was peripheral blood, taken on day 0 of MenACWY control vaccination. The TCR was taken from an adult in good health. The V gene is TRBV7-8 and the J gene is TRBJ1-6; there is no confident call for the D gene. CDR3 reads: CASSPRVTSYNSPLHF. The nucleotide sequence is given as TGTGCCAGCAGCCCCCGGGTCACCTCCTATAATTCACCCCTCCACTTT.